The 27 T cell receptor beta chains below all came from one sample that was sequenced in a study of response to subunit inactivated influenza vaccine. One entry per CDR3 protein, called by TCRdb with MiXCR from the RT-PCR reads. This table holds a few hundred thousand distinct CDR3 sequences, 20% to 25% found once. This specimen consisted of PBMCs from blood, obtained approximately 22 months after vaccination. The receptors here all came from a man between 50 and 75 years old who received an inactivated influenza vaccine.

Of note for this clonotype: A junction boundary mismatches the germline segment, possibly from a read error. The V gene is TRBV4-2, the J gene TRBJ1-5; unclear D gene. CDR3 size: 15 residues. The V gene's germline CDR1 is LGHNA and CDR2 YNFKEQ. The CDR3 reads CASRQGVGNEQPQHF. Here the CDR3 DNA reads TGTGCCAGCAGACAAGGAGTGGGGAATGAACAGCCCCAGCATTTT.

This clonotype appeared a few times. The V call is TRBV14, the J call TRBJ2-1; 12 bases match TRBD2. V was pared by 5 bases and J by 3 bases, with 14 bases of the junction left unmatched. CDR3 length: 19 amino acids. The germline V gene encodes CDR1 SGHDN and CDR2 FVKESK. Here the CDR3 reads CASSSMSSGRATVYNEQFF. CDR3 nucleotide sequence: TGTGCCAGCAGCTCAATGTCTAGCGGGAGGGCCACGGTCTACAATGAGCAGTTCTTC.

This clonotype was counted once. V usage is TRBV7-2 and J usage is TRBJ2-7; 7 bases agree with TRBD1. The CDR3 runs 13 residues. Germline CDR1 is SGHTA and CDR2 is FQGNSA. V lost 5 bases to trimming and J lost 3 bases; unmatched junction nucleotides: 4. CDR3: CASSRRQGYEQYF. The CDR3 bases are TGTGCCAGCAGCCGAAGACAGGGCTACGAGCAGTACTTC.

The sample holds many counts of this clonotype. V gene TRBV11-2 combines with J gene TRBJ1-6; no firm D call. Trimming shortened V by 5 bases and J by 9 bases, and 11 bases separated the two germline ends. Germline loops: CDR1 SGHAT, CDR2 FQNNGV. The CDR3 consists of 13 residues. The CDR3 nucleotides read TGTGCCAGCAGCCCGGACTGGGGTTCACCCCTCCACTTT. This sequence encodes CASSPDWGSPLHF.

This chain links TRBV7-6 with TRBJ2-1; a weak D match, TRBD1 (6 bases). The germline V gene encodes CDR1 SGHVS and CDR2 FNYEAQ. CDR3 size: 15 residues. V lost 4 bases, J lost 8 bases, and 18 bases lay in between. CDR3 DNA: TGTGCCAGCAGCTCCCTTCCCGACAGGAGCCATGAGCAGTTCTTC. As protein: CASSSLPDRSHEQFF.

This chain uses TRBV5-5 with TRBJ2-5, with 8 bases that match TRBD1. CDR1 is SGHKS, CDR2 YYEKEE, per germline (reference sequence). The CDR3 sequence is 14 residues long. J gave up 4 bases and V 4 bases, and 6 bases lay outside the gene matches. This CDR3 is CASSTLDRVETQYF. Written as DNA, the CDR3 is TGTGCCAGCAGCACCTTGGACAGGGTAGAGACCCAGTACTTC.

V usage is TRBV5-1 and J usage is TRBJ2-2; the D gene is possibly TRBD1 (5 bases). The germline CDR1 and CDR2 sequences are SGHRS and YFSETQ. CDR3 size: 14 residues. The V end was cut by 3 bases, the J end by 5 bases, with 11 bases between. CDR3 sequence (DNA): TGCGCCAGCAGCTACCTCAGGGATACCGGGGAGCTGTTTTTT. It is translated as CASSYLRDTGELFF.

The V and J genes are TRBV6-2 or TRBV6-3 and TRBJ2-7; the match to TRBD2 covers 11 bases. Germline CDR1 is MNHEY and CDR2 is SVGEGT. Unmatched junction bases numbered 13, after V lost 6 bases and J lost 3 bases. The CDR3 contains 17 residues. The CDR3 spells CASRYPSGLADNYEQYF. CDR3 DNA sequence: TGTGCCAGCAGATATCCCTCGGGACTAGCGGATAACTACGAGCAGTACTTC.

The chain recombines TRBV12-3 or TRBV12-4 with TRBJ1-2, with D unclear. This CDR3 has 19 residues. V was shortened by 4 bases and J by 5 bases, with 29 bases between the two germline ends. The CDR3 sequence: CASSSSRGQAVAPRYGYTF. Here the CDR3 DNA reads TGTGCCAGCAGTTCCTCCCGGGGTCAGGCGGTTGCGCCTAGGTATGGCTACACCTTC.

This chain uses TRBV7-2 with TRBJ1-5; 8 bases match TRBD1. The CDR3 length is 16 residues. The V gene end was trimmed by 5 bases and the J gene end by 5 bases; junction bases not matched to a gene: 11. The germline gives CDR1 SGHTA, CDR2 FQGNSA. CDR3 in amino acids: CASSALTGVLHQPQHF. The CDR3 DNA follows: TGTGCCAGCAGCGCCTTGACAGGGGTCCTACATCAGCCCCAGCATTTT.

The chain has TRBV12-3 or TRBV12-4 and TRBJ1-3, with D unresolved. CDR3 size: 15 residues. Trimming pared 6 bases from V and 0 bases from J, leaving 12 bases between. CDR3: CASRPGGNSGNTIYF. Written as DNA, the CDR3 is TGTGCCAGCAGACCGGGAGGAAACTCTGGAAACACCATATATTTT.

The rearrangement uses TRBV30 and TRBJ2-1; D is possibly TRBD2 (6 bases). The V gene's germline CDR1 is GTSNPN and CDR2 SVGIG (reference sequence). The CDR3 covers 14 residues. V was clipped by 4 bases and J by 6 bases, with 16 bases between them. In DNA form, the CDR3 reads TGTGCCTGGACCCTAAACCCTAGCGTCAATGAGCAGTTCTTC. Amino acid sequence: CAWTLNPSVNEQFF. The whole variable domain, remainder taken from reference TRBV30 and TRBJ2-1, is SQTIHQWPATLVQPVGSPLSLECTVEGTSNPNLYWYRQAAGRGLQLLFYSVGIGQISSEVPQNLSASRPQDRQFILSSKKLLLSDSGFYLCAWTLNPSVNEQFFGPGTRLTVL.

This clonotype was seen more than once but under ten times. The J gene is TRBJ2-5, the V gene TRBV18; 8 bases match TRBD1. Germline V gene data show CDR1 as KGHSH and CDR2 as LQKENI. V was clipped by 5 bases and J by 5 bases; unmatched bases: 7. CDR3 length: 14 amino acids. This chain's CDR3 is CASSSRGHGETQYF. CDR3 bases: TGTGCCAGCTCATCCAGGGGGCACGGTGAGACCCAGTACTTC. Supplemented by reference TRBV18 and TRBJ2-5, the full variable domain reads NAGVMQNPRHLVRRRGQEARLRCSPMKGHSHVYWYRQLPEEGLKFMVYLQKENIIDESGMPKERFSAEFPKEGPSILRIQQVVRGDSAAYFCASSSRGHGETQYFGPGTRLLVL.

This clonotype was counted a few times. The CDR3 DNA reads TGCGCCAGCAGCTTGGAACCCCGGAGGTCCTACAATGAGCAGTTCTTC. Translated: CASSLEPRRSYNEQFF. V gene TRBV5-1 combines with J gene TRBJ2-1, with D tentatively TRBD2 (5 bases). Germline V gives CDR1 SGHRS, CDR2 YFSETQ. This CDR3 region has 16 residues. The V gene lost 0 bases and the J gene lost 1 base, with 11 bases spanning the gap.

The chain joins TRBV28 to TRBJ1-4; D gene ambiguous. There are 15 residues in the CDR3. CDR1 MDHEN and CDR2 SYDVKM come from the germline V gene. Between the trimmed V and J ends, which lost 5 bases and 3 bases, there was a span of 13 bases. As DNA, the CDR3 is TGTGCCAGCAGTCCCTGGACGGCCCCTAATGAAAAACTGTTTTTT. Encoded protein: CASSPWTAPNEKLFF.

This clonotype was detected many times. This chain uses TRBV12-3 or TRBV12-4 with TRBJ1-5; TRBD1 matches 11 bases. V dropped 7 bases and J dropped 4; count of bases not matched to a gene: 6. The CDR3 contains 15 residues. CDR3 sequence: CASTGQGAPNQPQHF. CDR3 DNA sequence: TGTGCCAGCACCGGACAGGGGGCTCCTAATCAGCCCCAGCATTTT.

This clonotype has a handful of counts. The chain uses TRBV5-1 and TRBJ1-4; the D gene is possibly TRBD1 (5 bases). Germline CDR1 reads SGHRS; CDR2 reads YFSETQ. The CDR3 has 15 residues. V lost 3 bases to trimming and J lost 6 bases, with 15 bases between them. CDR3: CASSSSGTKDEKLFF. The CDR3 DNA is TGCGCCAGCAGCTCCTCCGGGACGAAGGATGAAAAACTGTTTTTT. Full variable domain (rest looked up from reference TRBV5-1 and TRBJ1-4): KAGVTQTPRYLIKTRGQQVTLSCSPISGHRSVSWYQQTPGQGLQFLFEYFSETQRNKGNFPGRFSGRQFSNSRSEMNVSTLELGDSALYLCASSSSGTKDEKLFFGSGTQLSVL.

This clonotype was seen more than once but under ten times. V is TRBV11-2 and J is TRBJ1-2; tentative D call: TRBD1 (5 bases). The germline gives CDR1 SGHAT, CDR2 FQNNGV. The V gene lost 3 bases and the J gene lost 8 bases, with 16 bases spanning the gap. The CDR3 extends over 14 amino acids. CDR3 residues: CASSFTGVYGGYTF. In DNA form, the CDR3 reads TGTGCCAGCAGCTTTACAGGAGTGTACGGAGGCTACACCTTC.

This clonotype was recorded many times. The CDR3 spells CSAPDRGSLGYTF. The CDR3 DNA sequence: TGCAGTGCTCCCGACAGGGGTTCGCTTGGCTACACCTTC. This chain joins TRBV20-1 and TRBJ1-2; 8 bases align to TRBD1. The CDR3 loop spans 13 amino acids. The V gene's germline CDR1 is DFQATT and CDR2 SNEGSKA (reference sequence). The V segment lost 5 bases and the J segment 7 bases; nucleotides outside the gene matches: 9.

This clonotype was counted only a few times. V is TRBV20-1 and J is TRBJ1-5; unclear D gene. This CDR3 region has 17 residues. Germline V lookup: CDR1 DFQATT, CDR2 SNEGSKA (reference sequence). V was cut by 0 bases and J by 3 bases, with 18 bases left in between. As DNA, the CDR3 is TGCAGTGCTAGAGATTATAGGAGATCTACATCCAATCAGCCCCAGCATTTT. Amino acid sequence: CSARDYRRSTSNQPQHF.

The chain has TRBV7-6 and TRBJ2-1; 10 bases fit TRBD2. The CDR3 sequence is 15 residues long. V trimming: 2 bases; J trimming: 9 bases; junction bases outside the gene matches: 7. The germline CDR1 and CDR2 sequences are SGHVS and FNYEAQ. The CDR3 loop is CASSLHLAGGGEQFF. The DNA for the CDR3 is TGTGCCAGCAGCTTACATTTAGCGGGAGGCGGTGAGCAGTTCTTC.

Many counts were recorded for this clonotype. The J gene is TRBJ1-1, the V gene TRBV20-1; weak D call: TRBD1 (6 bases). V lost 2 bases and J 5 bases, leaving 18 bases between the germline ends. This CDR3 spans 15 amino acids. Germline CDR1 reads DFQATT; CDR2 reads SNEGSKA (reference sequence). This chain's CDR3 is CSARPPRTAGTEAFF. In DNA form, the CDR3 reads TGCAGTGCTAGACCCCCTAGGACAGCGGGGACTGAAGCTTTCTTT.

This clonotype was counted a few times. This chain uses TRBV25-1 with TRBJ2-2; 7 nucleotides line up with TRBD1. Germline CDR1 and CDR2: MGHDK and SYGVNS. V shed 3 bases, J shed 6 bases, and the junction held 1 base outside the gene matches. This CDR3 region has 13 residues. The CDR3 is CASSDTGAGELFF. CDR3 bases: TGTGCCAGCAGTGATACAGGGGCCGGGGAGCTGTTTTTT.

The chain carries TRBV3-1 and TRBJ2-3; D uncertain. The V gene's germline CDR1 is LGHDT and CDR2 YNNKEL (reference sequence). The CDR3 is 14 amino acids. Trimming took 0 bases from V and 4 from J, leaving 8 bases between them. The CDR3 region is CASSQEPSADTQYF. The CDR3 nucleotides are TGTGCCAGCAGCCAAGAGCCCAGTGCAGATACGCAGTATTTT.

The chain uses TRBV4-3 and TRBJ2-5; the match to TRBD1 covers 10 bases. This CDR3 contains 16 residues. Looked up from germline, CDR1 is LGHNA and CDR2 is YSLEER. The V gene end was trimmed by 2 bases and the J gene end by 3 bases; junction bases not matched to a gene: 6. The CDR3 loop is CASSQSGGTGEETQYF. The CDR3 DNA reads TGCGCCAGCAGCCAAAGTGGTGGGACAGGGGAAGAGACCCAGTACTTC.

Here the CDR3 reads CASSLGTGFGETQYF. The DNA for the CDR3 is TGCGCCAGCAGCTTGGGGACAGGGTTTGGAGAGACCCAGTACTTC. This chain links TRBV5-1 with TRBJ2-5; 8 positions agree with TRBD1. Trimming at V came to 0 bases and at J to 4 bases, leaving 5 bases not matched to a gene. Per the germline V gene, CDR1 is SGHRS and CDR2 is YFSETQ. The CDR3 consists of 15 residues.

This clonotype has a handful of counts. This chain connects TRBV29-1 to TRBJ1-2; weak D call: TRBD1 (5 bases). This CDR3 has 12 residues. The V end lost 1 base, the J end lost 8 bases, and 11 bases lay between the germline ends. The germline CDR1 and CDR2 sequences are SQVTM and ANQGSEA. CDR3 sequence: CSVEGPGFGYTF. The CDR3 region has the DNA TGCAGCGTTGAAGGCCCAGGGTTCGGCTACACCTTC. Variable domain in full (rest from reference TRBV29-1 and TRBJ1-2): SAVISQKPSRDICQRGTSLTIQCQVDSQVTMMFWYRQQPGQSLTLIATANQGSEATYESGFVIDKFPISRPNLTFSTLTVSNMSPEDSSIYLCSVEGPGFGYTFGSGTRLTVV.